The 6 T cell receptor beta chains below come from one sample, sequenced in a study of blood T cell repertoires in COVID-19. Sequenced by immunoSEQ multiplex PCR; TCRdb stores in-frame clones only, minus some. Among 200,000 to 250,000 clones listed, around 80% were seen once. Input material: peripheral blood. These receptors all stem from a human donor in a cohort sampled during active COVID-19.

CDR3 protein: CASRTGTGSPYEQYF. CDR3 DNA: TGTGCCAGTAGGACCGGGACAGGGAGCCCCTACGAGCAGTACTTC. This chain uses TRBV28 with TRBJ2-7; 9 positions agree with TRBD1. The trim removed 9 bases at V and 2 bases at J, leaving 11 bases unmatched. This CDR3 has 15 amino acids. CDR1 is MDHEN and CDR2 is SYDVKM in the germline V gene.

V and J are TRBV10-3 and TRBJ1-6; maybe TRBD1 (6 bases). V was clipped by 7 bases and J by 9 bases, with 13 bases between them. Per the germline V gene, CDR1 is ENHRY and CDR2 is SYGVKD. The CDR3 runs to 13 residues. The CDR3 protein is CAIKGEGGSPLHF. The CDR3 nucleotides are TGTGCCATCAAGGGGGAGGGGGGTTCACCCCTCCACTTT.

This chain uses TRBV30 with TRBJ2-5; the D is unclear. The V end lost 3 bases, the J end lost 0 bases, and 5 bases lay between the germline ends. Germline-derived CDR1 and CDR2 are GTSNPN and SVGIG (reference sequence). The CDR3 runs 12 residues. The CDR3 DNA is TGTGCCTGGAGCCGTTACCAAGAGACCCAGTACTTC. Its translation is CAWSRYQETQYF.

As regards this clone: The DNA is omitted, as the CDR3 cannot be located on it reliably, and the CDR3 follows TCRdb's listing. CDR3: CASSYDCLVGYF. The rearrangement links TRBV12-1 to TRBJ2-7; TRBD2 reflects the table's D call only, with no check against the DNA. TRBV12-1 is given as a pseudogene. The CDR3 totals 12 residues, both ends included.

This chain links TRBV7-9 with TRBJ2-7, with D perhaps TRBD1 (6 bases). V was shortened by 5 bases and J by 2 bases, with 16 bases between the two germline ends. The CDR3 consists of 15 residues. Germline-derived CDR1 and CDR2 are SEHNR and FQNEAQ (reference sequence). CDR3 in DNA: TGTGCCAGCAGCCTCACCTCAGGGGCAGCCTACGAGCAGTACTTC. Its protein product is CASSLTSGAAYEQYF.

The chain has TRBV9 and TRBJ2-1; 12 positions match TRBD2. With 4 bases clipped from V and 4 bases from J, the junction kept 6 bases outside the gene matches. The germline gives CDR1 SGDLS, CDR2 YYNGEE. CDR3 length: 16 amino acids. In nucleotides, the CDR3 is TGTGCCAGCAGCACCCGGACTAGCGGGACTTACAATGAGCAGTTCTTC. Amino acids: CASSTRTSGTYNEQFF.